This passage covers 32 T cell receptor beta chains from one sample sequenced in a study of blood T cell repertoires in COVID-19. Measured with immunoSEQ multiplex PCR; TCRdb has only the in-frame clones, and not every one. The data hold a few hundred thousand clones, with roughly 90% observed a single time. Material: PBMCs or T cells enriched from blood (not recorded which). The receptor source for this set is a woman aged 35 to 49 who had recovered from COVID-19.

This chain joins TRBV12-3 or TRBV12-4 and TRBJ2-1, with D possibly being TRBD1 (5 bases). V was shortened by 3 bases and J by 10 bases, with 7 bases between the two germline ends. CDR3 size: 11 residues. CDR3 coding DNA: TGTGCCAGCAGTTTTCGACAGGAGCAGTTCTTC. It yields the protein CASSFRQEQFF.

This rearrangement joins TRBV11-2 to TRBJ2-2, with TRBD1 as a possible D gene (5 bases). The ends were cut back, 2 bases at V and 4 bases at J, with 8 bases in the middle. This CDR3 comprises 14 residues. The germline V gene has CDR1 SGHAT and CDR2 FQNNGV. DNA of the CDR3: TGTGCCAGCAGCTTAAGACAGACCACCGGGGAGCTGTTTTTT. This sequence encodes CASSLRQTTGELFF. The full variable domain, with the rest looked up from reference TRBV11-2 and TRBJ2-2, is EAGVAQSPRYKIIEKRQSVAFWCNPISGHATLYWYQQILGQGPKLLIQFQNNGVVDDSQLPKDRFSAERLKGVDSTLKIQPAKLEDSAVYLCASSLRQTTGELFFGEGSRLTVL.

The chain recombines TRBV11-2 with TRBJ1-1; D not resolved. Germline V gene data show CDR1 as SGHAT and CDR2 as FQNNGV. The CDR3 is 14 amino acids. The V gene lost 4 bases and the J gene lost 6 bases, with 15 bases spanning the gap. CDR3 coding DNA: TGTGCCAGCAGCTCTGGACCCGGGGTTCCTGAAGCTTTCTTT. Amino acids: CASSSGPGVPEAFF.

In this sample, this clone turned up a few times. CDR3 region: CATSGEQGQPQHF. The CDR3 DNA reads TGTGCCACTTCAGGGGAGCAAGGACAGCCCCAGCATTTT. This chain links TRBV19 with TRBJ1-5, with D tentatively TRBD1 (6 bases). Between the trimmed V and J ends, which lost 10 bases and 7 bases, there was a span of 17 bases. The CDR3 sequence is 13 residues long. Germline V gene data show CDR1 as LNHDA and CDR2 as SQIVND (reference sequence).

J is TRBJ1-1 and V is TRBV5-4, with TRBD1 identical over 8 bases. CDR1 is SGHNT, CDR2 YYREEE, per germline (reference sequence). This CDR3 spans 15 amino acids. Trimming took 3 bases from V and 6 from J; bases not matched to a gene: 10. This CDR3 is CASSYPDREVAEAFF. DNA of the CDR3: TGTGCCAGCAGCTACCCGGACAGGGAAGTCGCTGAAGCTTTCTTT.

V is TRBV6-6 and J is TRBJ1-5, with a weak D call TRBD1 (6 bases). CDR1 and CDR2 (germline): MNHNY, SVGAGI (reference sequence). Deletions cut 2 bases from V and 7 bases from J, with 18 bases between. This CDR3 is built from 16 residues. The CDR3 sequence: CASSYQGRGPSQPQHF. CDR3 sequence (DNA): TGTGCCAGCAGTTACCAAGGCAGGGGACCTAGCCAGCCCCAGCATTTT.

This sequence joins TRBV29-1 and TRBJ1-5; no clear D gene. Germline assignment: CDR1 SQVTM and CDR2 ANQGSEA. This CDR3 has 12 residues. The germline V and J ends were trimmed by 5 bases and 4 bases, with 9 bases remaining between them. The CDR3: CSVSGGNQPQHF. The DNA for the CDR3 is TGCAGCGTTTCTGGAGGTAATCAGCCCCAGCATTTT. Full variable domain (outside the CDR3, taken from reference TRBV29-1 and TRBJ1-5): SAVISQKPSRDICQRGTSLTIQCQVDSQVTMMFWYRQQPGQSLTLIATANQGSEATYESGFVIDKFPISRPNLTFSTLTVSNMSPEDSSIYLCSVSGGNQPQHFGDGTRLSIL.

The chain carries TRBV15 and TRBJ1-1; TRBD1 matches at 11 bases. This CDR3 contains 16 residues. V was clipped by 1 base and J by 6 bases; unmatched bases: 7. Germline-derived CDR1 and CDR2 are LNHNV and YYDKDF (reference sequence). The CDR3 spells CATSRGSGQGASEAFF. As DNA, the CDR3 is TGTGCCACCAGCAGAGGCAGCGGACAGGGGGCCTCTGAAGCTTTCTTT.

The chain links TRBV25-1 to TRBJ2-7, with 7 bases aligning to TRBD1. CDR3 length: 13 residues. Germline V gene lookup returns CDR1 MGHDK and CDR2 SYGVNS. V lost 6 bases and J lost 0; bases outside the gene matches: 2. The CDR3 coding sequence is TGTGCCAGCAGGAGACAGGGCTCCTACGAGCAGTACTTC. Translation: CASRRQGSYEQYF.

The rearrangement joins TRBV7-8 to TRBJ2-7, with unresolved D. Germline loops: CDR1 SGHVS, CDR2 FQNEAQ. The CDR3 totals 13 residues. V was clipped by 6 bases and J by 2 bases, with 11 bases between them. The CDR3: CASSSQITYEQYF. For the CDR3, the DNA is TGTGCCAGCAGTAGCCAGATCACCTACGAGCAGTACTTC.

This rearrangement joins TRBV27 to TRBJ2-1; 7 bases agree with TRBD1. V shed 0 bases, J shed 9 bases, and the junction held 8 bases outside the gene matches. The CDR3 consists of 15 residues. Looked up from germline, CDR1 is MNHEY and CDR2 is SMNVEV (reference sequence). The CDR3, as DNA: TGTGCCAGCAGTTTATCCAGGGGGACCGAAGGTGAGCAGTTCTTC. Translated, it gives CASSLSRGTEGEQFF.

The chain links TRBV7-2 to TRBJ2-6; the D is unclear. V lost 3 bases to trimming and J lost 5 bases, with 5 bases between them. Germline V CDR1 and CDR2: SGHTA, FQGNSA. CDR3 length: 13 residues. The DNA of the CDR3 is TGTGCCAGCAGCTTCGACAGGGCCAACGTCCTGACTTTC. Translated: CASSFDRANVLTF.

CDR3 bases: TGTGCCTGGAGTCCTAACACCCCGGGTTCTGGAAACACCATATATTTT. Residues: CAWSPNTPGSGNTIYF. The rearrangement links TRBV30 to TRBJ1-3, with D uncertain. V was shortened by 2 bases and J by 1 base, with 15 bases between the two germline ends. There are 16 residues in the CDR3. Looked up from germline, CDR1 is GTSNPN and CDR2 is SVGIG (reference sequence).

This chain links TRBV7-9 with TRBJ1-1; TRBD1 matches at 7 bases. Germline values: CDR1 SEHNR, CDR2 FQNEAQ (reference sequence). The CDR3 extends over 14 amino acids. The trim removed 5 bases at V and 0 bases at J, leaving 3 bases unmatched. The CDR3 DNA is TGTGCCAGCAGCACCAGGGGGATGAACACTGAAGCTTTCTTT. Translating it yields CASSTRGMNTEAFF.

As DNA, the CDR3 is TGTGCCAGCAGTGAAGTCCAGGGGCTCTCCTACGAGCAGTACTTC. Translated, it gives CASSEVQGLSYEQYF. This rearrangement joins TRBV6-1 to TRBJ2-7; D may be TRBD1 (6 bases). Between the trimmed V and J ends, which lost 1 base and 0 bases, there was a span of 10 bases. Looked up from germline, CDR1 is MNHNS and CDR2 is SASEGT. CDR3 length: 15 amino acids.

In regard to this clone: This sample also contains other DNA sequences that code for the same CDR3. This chain links TRBV29-1 with TRBJ1-1, with 9 bases identical to TRBD1. The germline gives CDR1 SQVTM, CDR2 ANQGSEA. With 3 bases clipped from V and 1 base from J, the junction kept 3 bases outside the gene matches. This CDR3 comprises 14 residues. CDR3 in amino acids: CSVETGGANTEAFF. In DNA form, the CDR3 reads TGCAGCGTTGAGACAGGGGGAGCGAACACTGAAGCTTTCTTT.

The chain employs TRBV6-2 or TRBV6-3 and TRBJ2-7; D might be TRBD1 (5 bases). Trimming shortened V by 5 bases and J by 4 bases, and 9 bases separated the two germline ends. CDR1 and CDR2 (germline): MNHEY, SVGEGT. The CDR3 covers 12 residues. CDR3 amino acids: CASSPREYEQYF. The CDR3 region has the DNA TGTGCCAGCAGTCCCAGGGAATACGAGCAGTACTTC.

The genes are TRBV29-1 and TRBJ1-1; 9 bases are a match to TRBD1. This CDR3 is 12 amino acids long. V lost 7 bases and J lost 5; bases outside the gene matches: 5. In germline, CDR1 is SQVTM, CDR2 ANQGSEA. The CDR3 DNA is TGCAGCGGGTTGACAGGGGGAACTGAAGCTTTCTTT. Its protein product is CSGLTGGTEAFF.

The chain uses TRBV24-1 and TRBJ2-1; 9 bases line up with TRBD2. Germline V gene lookup returns CDR1 KGHDR and CDR2 SFDVKD. This CDR3 spans 14 amino acids. V lost 4 bases and J lost 8; bases outside the gene matches: 5. The CDR3 sequence is CATSEASGTDEQFF. The CDR3 DNA follows: TGTGCCACCAGTGAGGCTAGCGGGACTGATGAGCAGTTCTTC.

The CDR3, as DNA: TGTGCCAGCAGCTTTTCGACCGGGACAGAGAACACTGAAGCTTTCTTT. Translating it yields CASSFSTGTENTEAFF. The V call is TRBV7-8, the J call TRBJ1-1, with 7 bases identical to TRBD1. Germline-derived CDR1 and CDR2 are SGHVS and FQNEAQ. The CDR3 runs to 16 residues. The junction had 8 bases not matched to a gene; V was cut back by 3 bases and J by 1 base.

The chain uses TRBV2 and TRBJ2-1; 11 nucleotides line up with TRBD2. V shed 8 bases, J shed 0 bases, and the junction held 6 bases outside the gene matches. The CDR3 length is 16 residues. CDR1 and CDR2 from the germline V gene are SNHLY and FYNNEI. The CDR3, as DNA: TGTGCCAGCTGGGCTAGCGGGGGGATCTCCTACAATGAGCAGTTCTTC. Encoded protein: CASWASGGISYNEQFF.

This clone was recorded only once. This sequence joins TRBV11-3 and TRBJ2-2; TRBD2 is a possible D gene (5 bases). The CDR3 has 15 amino acids. With 4 bases removed from V and 1 base from J, the gap between germline ends came to 10 bases. Looked up from germline, CDR1 is SGHNT and CDR2 is YENEEA. In DNA, the CDR3 is TGTGCCAGCAGCTCCGGACGGGGGAACACCGGGGAGCTGTTTTTT. Translation: CASSSGRGNTGELFF.

This clone occurred once. The CDR3 DNA reads as TGTGCCAGCAGCGTAGGACAGGCCCCCACTGAAGCTTTCTTT. This codes for CASSVGQAPTEAFF. The chain links TRBV9 to TRBJ1-1; D might be TRBD1 (6 bases). This CDR3 spans 14 amino acids. V lost 0 bases and J 4 bases, leaving 10 bases between the germline ends. Germline assignment: CDR1 SGDLS and CDR2 YYNGEE.

The chain is built from TRBV2 and TRBJ1-1; possible D gene TRBD1, 5 bases. The CDR3 length is 13 residues. Germline CDR1 and CDR2: SNHLY and FYNNEI. With 6 bases removed from V and 4 bases from J, the gap between germline ends came to 12 bases. In DNA form, the CDR3 reads TGTGCCAGCAGAGGAACCGGGGGCACTGAAGCTTTCTTT. Protein product: CASRGTGGTEAFF. Complete variable domain (other parts from reference TRBV2 and TRBJ1-1): EPEVTQTPSHQVTQMGQEVILRCVPISNHLYFYWYRQILGQKVEFLVSFYNNEISEKSEIFDDQFSVERPDGSNFTLKIRSTKLEDSAMYFCASRGTGGTEAFFGQGTRLTVV.

V and J are TRBV29-1 and TRBJ1-1; D is ambiguous. Germline V gene data show CDR1 as SQVTM and CDR2 as ANQGSEA. The V end lost 2 bases, the J end lost 0 bases, and 7 bases lay between the germline ends. The CDR3 totals 13 residues. This CDR3 reads CSVEQAMNTEAFF. CDR3 nucleotide sequence: TGCAGCGTTGAACAGGCTATGAACACTGAAGCTTTCTTT.

The chain employs TRBV5-1 and TRBJ1-1, with unresolved D. This CDR3 contains 15 residues. V lost 4 bases, J lost 0 bases, and 13 bases lay in between. In germline, CDR1 is SGHRS, CDR2 YFSETQ. The CDR3: CASSPRQLMNTEAFF. The CDR3 DNA sequence: TGCGCCAGCAGCCCACGACAACTGATGAACACTGAAGCTTTCTTT.

This chain links TRBV4-1 with TRBJ1-5; D unresolved. Germline CDR1 reads MGHRA; CDR2 reads YSYEKL. Trimming removed 2 bases at V and 1 base at J, with 6 bases between. CDR3 size: 14 residues. The CDR3, as DNA: TGCGCCAGCAGCCAAAAGGAGAGCAATCAGCCCCAGCATTTT. It yields the protein CASSQKESNQPQHF.

The chain uses TRBV7-2 and TRBJ2-7; a weak D match, TRBD1 (5 bases). Trimming pared 1 base from V and 3 bases from J, leaving 7 bases between. CDR3 length equals 13 residues. The V gene's germline CDR1 is SGHTA and CDR2 FQGNSA. The CDR3 DNA follows: TGTGCCAGCAGCTTAGGACAGTTCTACGAGCAGTACTTC. Its protein product is CASSLGQFYEQYF.

The CDR3 reads CASSDVREQYF. The CDR3 nucleotides are TGTGCCAGCAGTGACGTTCGGGAGCAGTACTTC. The rearrangement links TRBV2 to TRBJ2-7, with D unclear. Between the trimmed V and J ends, which lost 3 bases and 7 bases, there was a span of 7 bases. The germline V gene has CDR1 SNHLY and CDR2 FYNNEI. This CDR3 spans 11 amino acids.

The chain carries TRBV20-1 and TRBJ2-7; D is possibly TRBD2 (6 bases). The ends were cut back, 3 bases at V and 7 bases at J, with 19 bases in the middle. CDR1 DFQATT and CDR2 SNEGSKA come from the germline V gene (reference sequence). The CDR3 is 14 residues long. CDR3 loop: CSASVMGLLREQYF. The CDR3 nucleotides are TGCAGTGCTAGTGTCATGGGACTCCTCCGAGAGCAGTACTTC.

This chain connects TRBV10-3 to TRBJ2-7; TRBD2 aligns across 9 bases. The CDR3 is 14 residues long. Germline V gives CDR1 ENHRY, CDR2 SYGVKD. The ends lost 8 bases at V and 1 base at J; junction bases unmatched: 6. The CDR3 DNA reads TGTGCCATCTCCCAGCGGGAGGATTCCTACGAGCAGTACTTC. Translation: CAISQREDSYEQYF.

In DNA form, the CDR3 reads TGCGCCAGCAGCTCAGGGCATCCTAATGAAAAACTGTTTTTT. Residues: CASSSGHPNEKLFF. The gene calls are TRBV5-1 and TRBJ1-4, with D possibly TRBD1 on 5 matching bases. Trimming left V 3 bases short and J 3 bases short, with 9 bases between. Germline CDR1 SGHRS, CDR2 YFSETQ. The CDR3 has 14 amino acids.